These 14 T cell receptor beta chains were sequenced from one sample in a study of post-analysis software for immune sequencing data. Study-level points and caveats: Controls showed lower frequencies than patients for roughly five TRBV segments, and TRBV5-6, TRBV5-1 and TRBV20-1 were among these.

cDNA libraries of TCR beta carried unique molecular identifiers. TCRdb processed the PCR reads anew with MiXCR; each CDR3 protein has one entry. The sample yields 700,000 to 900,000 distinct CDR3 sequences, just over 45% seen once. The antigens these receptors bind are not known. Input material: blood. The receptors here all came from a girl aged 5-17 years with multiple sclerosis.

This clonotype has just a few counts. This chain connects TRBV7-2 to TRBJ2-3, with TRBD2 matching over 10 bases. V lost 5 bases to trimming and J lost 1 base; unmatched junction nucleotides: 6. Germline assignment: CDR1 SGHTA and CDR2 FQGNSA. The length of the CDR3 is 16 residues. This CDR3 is CASSPGTSEGTDTQYF. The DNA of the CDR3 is TGTGCCAGCAGCCCCGGGACTAGCGAGGGCACAGATACGCAGTATTTT.

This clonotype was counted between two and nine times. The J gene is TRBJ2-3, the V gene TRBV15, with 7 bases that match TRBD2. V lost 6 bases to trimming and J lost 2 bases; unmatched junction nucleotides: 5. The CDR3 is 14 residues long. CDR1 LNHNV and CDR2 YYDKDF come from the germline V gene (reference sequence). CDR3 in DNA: TGTGCCACCAGTTCCGGGACTACCACAGATACGCAGTATTTT. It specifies CATSSGTTTDTQYF. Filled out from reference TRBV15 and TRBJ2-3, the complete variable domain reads DAMVIQNPRYQVTQFGKPVTLSCSQTLNHNVMYWYQQKSSQAPKLLFHYYDKDFNNEADTPDNFQSRRPNTSFCFLDIRSPGLGDTAMYLCATSSGTTTDTQYFGPGTRLTVL.

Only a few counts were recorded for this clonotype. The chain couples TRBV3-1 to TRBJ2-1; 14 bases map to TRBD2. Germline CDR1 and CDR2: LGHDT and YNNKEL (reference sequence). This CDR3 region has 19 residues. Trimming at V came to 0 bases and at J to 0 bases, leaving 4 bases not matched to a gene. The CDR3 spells CASSQDFGTSGSSYNEQFF. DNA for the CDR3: TGTGCCAGCAGCCAAGATTTCGGGACTAGCGGGAGCTCCTACAATGAGCAGTTCTTC.

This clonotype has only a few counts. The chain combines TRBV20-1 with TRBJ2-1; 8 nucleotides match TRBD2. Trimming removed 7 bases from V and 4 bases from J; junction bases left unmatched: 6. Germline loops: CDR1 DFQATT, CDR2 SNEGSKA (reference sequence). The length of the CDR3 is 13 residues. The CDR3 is CSEQASGYNEQFF. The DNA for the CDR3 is TGCAGTGAGCAGGCTAGCGGGTACAATGAGCAGTTCTTC.

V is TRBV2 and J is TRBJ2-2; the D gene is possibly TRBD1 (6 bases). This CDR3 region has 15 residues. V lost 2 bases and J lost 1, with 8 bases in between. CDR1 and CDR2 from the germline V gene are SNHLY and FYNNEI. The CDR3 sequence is CASSEQGQNTGELFF. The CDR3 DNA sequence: TGTGCCAGCAGTGAACAGGGGCAGAACACCGGGGAGCTGTTTTTT.

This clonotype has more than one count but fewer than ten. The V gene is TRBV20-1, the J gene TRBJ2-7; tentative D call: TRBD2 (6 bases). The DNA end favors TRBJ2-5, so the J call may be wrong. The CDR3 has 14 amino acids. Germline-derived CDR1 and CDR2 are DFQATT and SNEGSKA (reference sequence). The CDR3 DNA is TGCAGTGCCTCAGAGGTGGAGGGTATGGAGACCCAGTACTTC. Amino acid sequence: CSASEVEGMETQYF.

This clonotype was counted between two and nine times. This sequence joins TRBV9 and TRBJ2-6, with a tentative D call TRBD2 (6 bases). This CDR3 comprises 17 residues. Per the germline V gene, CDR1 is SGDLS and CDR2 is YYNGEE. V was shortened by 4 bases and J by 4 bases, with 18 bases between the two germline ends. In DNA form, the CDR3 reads TGTGCCAGCAGCCCCCTGGGGGGAGTGGCCGGGGCCAACGTCCTGACTTTC. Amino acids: CASSPLGGVAGANVLTF.

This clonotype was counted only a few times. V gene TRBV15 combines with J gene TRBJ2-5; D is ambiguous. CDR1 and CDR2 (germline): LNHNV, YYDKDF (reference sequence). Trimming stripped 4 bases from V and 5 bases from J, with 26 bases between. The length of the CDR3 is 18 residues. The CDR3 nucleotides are TGTGCCACCAGCACCCCGGCTCAACGGACGCCCTTGGCCGAGACCCAGTACTTC. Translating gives CATSTPAQRTPLAETQYF. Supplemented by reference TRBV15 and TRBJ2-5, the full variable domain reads DAMVIQNPRYQVTQFGKPVTLSCSQTLNHNVMYWYQQKSSQAPKLLFHYYDKDFNNEADTPDNFQSRRPNTSFCFLDIRSPGLGDTAMYLCATSTPAQRTPLAETQYFGPGTRLLVL.

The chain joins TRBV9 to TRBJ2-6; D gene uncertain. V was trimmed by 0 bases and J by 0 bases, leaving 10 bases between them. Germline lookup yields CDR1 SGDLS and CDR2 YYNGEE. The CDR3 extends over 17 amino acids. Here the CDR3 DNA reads TGTGCCAGCAGCGTAGTCCCAGATCCCTCTGGGGCCAACGTCCTGACTTTC. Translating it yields CASSVVPDPSGANVLTF.

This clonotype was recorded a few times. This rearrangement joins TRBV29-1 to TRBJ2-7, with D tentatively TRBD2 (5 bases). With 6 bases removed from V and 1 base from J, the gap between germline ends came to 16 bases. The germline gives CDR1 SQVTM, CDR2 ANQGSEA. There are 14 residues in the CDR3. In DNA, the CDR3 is TGCAGCGTCTGGGCCCGCGGCGGGTCCTACGAGCAGTACTTC. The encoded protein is CSVWARGGSYEQYF.

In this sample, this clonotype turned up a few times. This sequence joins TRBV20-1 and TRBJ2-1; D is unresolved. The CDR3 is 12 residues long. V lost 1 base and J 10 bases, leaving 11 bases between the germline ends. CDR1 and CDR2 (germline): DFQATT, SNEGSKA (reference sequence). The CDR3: CSARGPPEEQFF. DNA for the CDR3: TGCAGTGCTAGAGGTCCTCCGGAAGAGCAGTTCTTC.

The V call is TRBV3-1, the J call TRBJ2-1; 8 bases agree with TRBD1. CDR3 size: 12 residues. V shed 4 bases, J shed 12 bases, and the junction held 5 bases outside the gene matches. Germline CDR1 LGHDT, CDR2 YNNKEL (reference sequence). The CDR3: CASSLPDRVQFF. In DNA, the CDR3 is TGTGCCAGCAGCCTCCCGGACAGGGTGCAGTTCTTC.

Here the CDR3 reads CASSILSSYNEQFF. The DNA of the CDR3 is TGTGCCAGCAGCATATTGAGCTCCTACAATGAGCAGTTCTTC. The J gene is TRBJ2-1, the V gene TRBV12-3 or TRBV12-4; D ambiguous. V lost 6 bases and J 0 bases, leaving 9 bases between the germline ends. The CDR3 is 14 amino acids.

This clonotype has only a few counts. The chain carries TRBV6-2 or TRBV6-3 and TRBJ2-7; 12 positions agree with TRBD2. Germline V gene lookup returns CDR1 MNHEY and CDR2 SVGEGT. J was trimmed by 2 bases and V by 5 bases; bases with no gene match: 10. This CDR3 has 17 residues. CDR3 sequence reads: CASSNPGLAGTPYEQYF. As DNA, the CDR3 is TGTGCCAGCAGTAACCCCGGACTAGCGGGGACTCCCTACGAGCAGTACTTC.